These 18 T cell receptor beta chains share one sample of origin, sequenced in a study of T-cell reconstitution after alpha-beta-depleted transplantation in children. TCRbeta library construction was performed incorporating unique molecular identifiers. TCRdb itself ran the PCR reads through MiXCR, one entry per CDR3 protein. The sample holds some 240,000 distinct CDR3 sequences, 9.7% seen once. The specimen was PBMCs from the stem cell graft donor, collected from the stem cell graft. The receptors shown here come from a human donor who donated a stem cell graft to a child with SCID.

At least ten counts were recorded for this clonotype. The rearrangement uses TRBV20-1 and TRBJ2-5; D gene unclear. Trimming took 7 bases from V and 5 from J, leaving 11 bases between them. Germline V gives CDR1 DFQATT, CDR2 SNEGSKA (reference sequence). This CDR3 region has 11 residues. CDR3 protein: CSGIRIETQYF. CDR3 coding DNA: TGCAGTGGAATAAGGATCGAGACCCAGTACTTC.

This clonotype was picked up many times. V and J are TRBV2 and TRBJ2-2, with D possibly TRBD1 on 5 matching bases. CDR1 is SNHLY, CDR2 FYNNEI, per germline. The V gene lost 5 bases and the J gene lost 8 bases, with 15 bases spanning the gap. The CDR3 has 14 residues. The CDR3 protein is CASSLGPGLGELFF. CDR3 in DNA: TGTGCCAGCAGTCTTGGGCCAGGGCTAGGGGAGCTGTTTTTT.

In its sample, this clonotype was seen many times. The chain joins TRBV3-1 to TRBJ2-6, with no clear D. This CDR3 comprises 15 residues. Germline lookup yields CDR1 LGHDT and CDR2 YNNKEL (reference sequence). Trimming stripped 4 bases from V and 0 bases from J, with 7 bases between. This CDR3 is CASSPRASGANVLTF. The CDR3 DNA reads as TGTGCCAGCAGCCCACGGGCCTCTGGGGCCAACGTCCTGACTTTC.

This clonotype has a handful of counts. The chain is built from TRBV19 and TRBJ1-5; perhaps TRBD1 as D (5 bases). Trimming shortened V by 9 bases and J by 7 bases, and 13 bases separated the two germline ends. The CDR3 runs to 12 residues. The germline CDR1 and CDR2 sequences are LNHDA and SQIVND (reference sequence). Written as DNA, the CDR3 is TGTGCCAGCTCCTGGGGGGGACAGCCCCAGCATTTT. Amino acid sequence: CASSWGGQPQHF.

This clonotype was counted ten times or more. The gene calls are TRBV4-3 and TRBJ1-4; D not certain. Germline V gene data show CDR1 as LGHNA and CDR2 as YSLEER. The CDR3 consists of 16 residues. Trimming took 4 bases from V and 5 from J, leaving 17 bases between them. The CDR3 here is CASSRITRAENEKLFF. The CDR3 DNA sequence: TGCGCCAGCAGCCGGATCACTCGGGCCGAGAATGAAAAACTGTTTTTT.

At least ten counts were recorded for this clonotype. The chain employs TRBV20-1 and TRBJ1-5; D is unclear. The CDR3 spans 14 residues. V shed 4 bases and J shed 0 bases, with 10 bases lying between them. Germline V gives CDR1 DFQATT, CDR2 SNEGSKA (reference sequence). CDR3 sequence (DNA): TGCAGTGCTAAGGCAGTCGATAGCAATCAGCCCCAGCATTTT. Its protein product is CSAKAVDSNQPQHF.

On this clonotype: This could be a read error, since a much larger clone is one nucleotide away. V and J are TRBV7-9 and TRBJ2-5, with D perhaps matching TRBD1 (6 bases). Germline CDR1 and CDR2: SEHNR and FQNEAQ (reference sequence). The V end was cut by 5 bases, the J end by 4 bases, with 17 bases between. The CDR3 has 15 residues. The CDR3 region has the DNA TGTGCCAGCAGCCTAATTCCCGGGACAAGAGAGACCCAGTACTTC. This gives the protein CASSLIPGTRETQYF.

V gene TRBV20-1 combines with J gene TRBJ2-1; 13 nucleotides line up with TRBD2. Trimming took 5 bases from V and 6 from J; bases not matched to a gene: 10. CDR1 and CDR2 (germline): DFQATT, SNEGSKA (reference sequence). This CDR3 is 16 amino acids long. The CDR3 spells CSAGGLAGPSLNEQFF. Written as DNA, the CDR3 is TGCAGTGCTGGGGGACTAGCGGGACCCTCGCTCAATGAGCAGTTCTTC.

This clonotype showed up many times. The V call is TRBV3-1, the J call TRBJ1-3, with D unresolved. The V gene lost 0 bases and the J gene lost 0 bases, with 9 bases spanning the gap. The CDR3 length is 16 residues. Germline lookup yields CDR1 LGHDT and CDR2 YNNKEL (reference sequence). This CDR3 is CASSQERRISGNTIYF. CDR3 nucleotides: TGTGCCAGCAGCCAAGAGAGGCGGATCTCTGGAAACACCATATATTTT.

This clonotype was recorded many times. The V call is TRBV20-1, the J call TRBJ1-5; the match to TRBD1 covers 8 bases. The germline V gene has CDR1 DFQATT and CDR2 SNEGSKA (reference sequence). This CDR3 region has 14 residues. With V trimmed by 3 bases and J by 6 bases, 7 bases remained unmatched. CDR3 sequence: CSASGRGHGQPQHF. The CDR3 nucleotides read TGCAGTGCTAGCGGCAGGGGGCACGGTCAGCCCCAGCATTTT.

This clonotype was seen at least ten times. This chain links TRBV5-1 with TRBJ2-1; 12 bases are shared with TRBD2. In germline, CDR1 is SGHRS, CDR2 YFSETQ. V dropped 1 base and J dropped 3; count of bases not matched to a gene: 8. The CDR3 is 18 residues long. CDR3 nucleotides: TGCGCCAGCAGCTTGATGACTAGCGGGGGAATACTCTACAATGAGCAGTTCTTC. Translated: CASSLMTSGGILYNEQFF.

Ten or more counts support this clonotype. The chain is built from TRBV5-1 and TRBJ2-1; 7 bases match TRBD1. Germline lookup yields CDR1 SGHRS and CDR2 YFSETQ. This CDR3 contains 13 residues. Trimming cost V 0 bases and J 9 bases; bases outside gene matches: 3. The CDR3 region is CASSLAEGAEQFF. As DNA, the CDR3 is TGCGCCAGCAGCTTGGCCGAGGGGGCTGAGCAGTTCTTC.

This chain connects TRBV7-9 to TRBJ2-5, with TRBD2 identical over 10 bases. Trimming cost V 6 bases and J 1 base; bases outside gene matches: 8. CDR3 length: 16 residues. In germline, CDR1 is SEHNR, CDR2 FQNEAQ (reference sequence). For the CDR3, the DNA is TGTGCCAGCAGTCACAGTAGCGGGGGGACCCAAGAGACCCAGTACTTC. Translation gives CASSHSSGGTQETQYF.

This clonotype has a count of ten or more. CDR3 residues: CSVPKAGVHSYNEQFF. The DNA for the CDR3 is TGCAGCGTCCCGAAGGCAGGGGTTCATTCCTACAATGAGCAGTTCTTC. The rearrangement links TRBV29-1 to TRBJ2-1, with D tentatively TRBD1 (6 bases). The germline V gene encodes CDR1 SQVTM and CDR2 ANQGSEA. The CDR3 extends over 16 amino acids. The V and J ends lost 6 bases and 1 base respectively, with 19 bases between them.

This clonotype was detected ten times or more. CDR3 bases: TGTGCCAGCAGCCGGGCGGACCTCTACAATGAGCAGTTCTTC. Protein sequence: CASSRADLYNEQFF. The chain links TRBV3-1 to TRBJ2-1; D is ambiguous. CDR1 and CDR2 (germline): LGHDT, YNNKEL (reference sequence). The V end lost 4 bases, the J end lost 3 bases, and 10 bases lay between the germline ends. This CDR3 is 14 amino acids long.

At least ten counts were recorded for this clonotype. The chain joins TRBV2 to TRBJ1-5; 7 bases are a match to TRBD1. Germline CDR1 reads SNHLY; CDR2 reads FYNNEI. The CDR3 covers 15 residues. V dropped 5 bases and J dropped 6; count of bases not matched to a gene: 10. The DNA of the CDR3 is TGTGCCAGCAGTTCCCTGGACAGGCTGTCTCAGCCCCAGCATTTT. Encoded protein: CASSSLDRLSQPQHF.

The table lists this clonotype with many counts. The chain employs TRBV10-2 and TRBJ1-5; TRBD1 aligns across 7 bases. Germline V gene sequence: CDR1 WSHSY, CDR2 SAAADI. V was pared by 0 bases and J by 4 bases, with 3 bases of the junction left unmatched. This CDR3 comprises 15 residues. CDR3 bases: TGCGCCAGCAGTGAGTCGGGGACAGCGAATCAGCCCCAGCATTTT. This codes for CASSESGTANQPQHF.

In this sample, this clonotype turned up many times. The chain links TRBV6-5 to TRBJ2-2, with 7 bases that match TRBD1. This CDR3 has 14 amino acids. Germline loops: CDR1 MNHEY, CDR2 SVGAGI. Trimming removed 5 bases from V and 6 bases from J; junction bases left unmatched: 6. CDR3 in amino acids: CASSRQGWAGELFF. The CDR3 nucleotides read TGTGCCAGCAGTAGACAGGGATGGGCCGGGGAGCTGTTTTTT.